This TCR beta chain was identified in a study of CD8 T cells in Susac syndrome. The CDR3 covers 19 residues. From germline, CDR1 is SEHNR and CDR2 FQNEAQ (reference sequence). The V end lost 2 bases, the J end lost 0 bases, and 17 bases lay between the germline ends. Reverse transcription used roughly 0.5 to 1 ug RNA and random hexamers. With immunoSEQ multiplex PCR, TCR beta CDR3 was amplified across 54 Vbeta and 13 Jbeta. TCRdb reprocessed the immunoSEQ multiplex PCR reads with MiXCR, giving one entry per CDR3 protein. Here the sample spans about 210,000 distinct CDR3 sequences, 95% being singletons. TCR beta sequences were obtained from blood CD8+ and CD4+ T cells. TEMRA cells were FACS-enriched, with CD8+ and CD4+ T cells isolated negatively.

The rearrangement uses TRBV7-9 and TRBJ2-6; tentatively, D is TRBD1 or TRBD2 (5 bases each). The TCR sequence derives from a human donor with multiple sclerosis. Material: CD4+ T cells from PBMCs. CDR3 protein: CASSLTGIDSYSGANVLTF. The CDR3 DNA follows: TGTGCCAGCAGCTTAACGGGGATCGACAGTTACTCTGGGGCCAACGTCCTGACTTTC. Complete variable domain (other parts from reference TRBV7-9 and TRBJ2-6): DTGVSQNPRHKITKRGQNVTFRCDPISEHNRLYWYRQTLGQGPEFLTYFQNEAQLEKSRLLSDRFSAERPKGSFSTLEIQRTEQGDSAMYLCASSLTGIDSYSGANVLTFGAGSRLTVL.